These 16 T cell receptor beta chains came from one sample sequenced in a study of T cell responses to AZD1222 COVID-19 vaccine. Data came from immunoSEQ multiplex PCR; TCRdb stores just in-frame clones and leaves some out. Here the sample spans approximately 90,000 clones, roughly 89% being singletons. The material sequenced was peripheral blood, taken on day 0 of AZD1222 vaccination. These receptors all stem from an adult in good health.

The chain recombines TRBV6-6 with TRBJ1-1, with a weak D call TRBD1 (6 bases). Germline CDR1 reads MNHNY; CDR2 reads SVGAGI (reference sequence). Trimming removed 7 bases from V and 1 base from J, with 13 bases in between. The CDR3 length is 14 residues. CDR3 coding DNA: TGTGCCAGCAAAACTGAACAGGGGAACACTGAAGCTTTCTTT. Protein: CASKTEQGNTEAFF.

This clone was counted once. V is TRBV27 and J is TRBJ1-5; no firm D call. Trimming took 4 bases from V and 3 from J, leaving 16 bases between them. The V gene's germline CDR1 is MNHEY and CDR2 SMNVEV (reference sequence). This CDR3 has 16 residues. CDR3 loop: CASSSLGAGPNQPQHF. CDR3 bases: TGTGCCAGCAGTTCCCTTGGCGCAGGACCCAATCAGCCCCAGCATTTT.

The V call is TRBV6-6, the J call TRBJ1-6, with no clear D. The CDR3 covers 15 residues. Trimming took off 6 bases at V and 0 bases at J, with 9 bases between the two ends. Germline CDR1 is MNHNY and CDR2 is SVGAGI (reference sequence). The CDR3 DNA reads as TGTGCCAGCAGACGAACGAGCTCCTATAATTCACCCCTCCACTTT. Its protein is CASRRTSSYNSPLHF.

Here the CDR3 reads CASSPRRGSEAFF. In DNA, the CDR3 is TGTGCCAGTAGTCCCAGGAGGGGCTCTGAAGCTTTCTTT. The chain carries TRBV19 and TRBJ1-1; D perhaps matches TRBD1 (5 bases). From germline, CDR1 is LNHDA and CDR2 SQIVND (reference sequence). The CDR3 runs 13 residues. Trimming left V 5 bases short and J 6 bases short, with 13 bases between.

In nucleotides, the CDR3 is TGTGCCAGCAGCACCACGGGCGAGCAGTACTTC. This sequence encodes CASSTTGEQYF. V gene TRBV12-3 or TRBV12-4 combines with J gene TRBJ2-7; D gene uncertain. The CDR3 is 11 amino acids. Between the trimmed V and J ends, which lost 6 bases and 6 bases, there was a span of 9 bases.

This clone was detected once. This sequence joins TRBV6-1 and TRBJ1-6; D ambiguous. This CDR3 has 13 residues. CDR1 is MNHNS, CDR2 SASEGT, per germline. Trimming removed 1 base at V and 11 bases at J, with 9 bases between. Here the CDR3 DNA reads TGTGCCAGCAGTGAAGTTCGGGAGCCACCCCTCCACTTT. This sequence encodes CASSEVREPPLHF.

This chain connects TRBV5-1 to TRBJ1-3; tentative D call: TRBD1 (5 bases). V lost 0 bases and J 2 bases, leaving 21 bases between the germline ends. CDR1 is SGHRS, CDR2 YFSETQ, per germline. This CDR3 has 19 amino acids. CDR3 residues: CASSLGAGQGRGPGNTIYF. CDR3 bases: TGCGCCAGCAGCTTGGGGGCCGGGCAGGGCCGAGGACCTGGAAACACCATATATTTT. Full variable domain (missing parts from reference TRBV5-1 and TRBJ1-3): KAGVTQTPRYLIKTRGQQVTLSCSPISGHRSVSWYQQTPGQGLQFLFEYFSETQRNKGNFPGRFSGRQFSNSRSEMNVSTLELGDSALYLCASSLGAGQGRGPGNTIYFGEGSWLTVV.

The chain joins TRBV4-1 to TRBJ1-1; TRBD1 is a possible D gene (5 bases). V lost 10 bases and J 2 bases, leaving 14 bases between the germline ends. Germline CDR1 reads MGHRA; CDR2 reads YSYEKL. CDR3 length equals 13 residues. The CDR3 DNA sequence: TGCGCCACTGGACATCGGACAAACACTGAAGCTTTCTTT. Amino acids: CATGHRTNTEAFF.

This sequence joins TRBV19 and TRBJ1-6, with TRBD1 as a possible D gene (5 bases). The CDR3 length is 15 residues. V was cut by 6 bases and J by 6 bases, with 15 bases left in between. The V gene's germline CDR1 is LNHDA and CDR2 SQIVND (reference sequence). The DNA for the CDR3 is TGTGCCAGTAGATCCGGGACTGCCACTAATTCACCCCTCCACTTT. This encodes CASRSGTATNSPLHF.

The chain carries TRBV19 and TRBJ1-5; D may be TRBD1 (5 bases). The V gene's germline CDR1 is LNHDA and CDR2 SQIVND (reference sequence). This CDR3 has 18 residues. V lost 1 base and J 3 bases, leaving 19 bases between the germline ends. CDR3 nucleotide sequence: TGTGCCAGTAGTATAGGGTCTCGGGGGGGAATGACCAATCAGCCCCAGCATTTT. This gives the protein CASSIGSRGGMTNQPQHF.

Comment on this clone: This same CDR3 is encoded by further DNA sequences in the sample. This chain uses TRBV6-4 with TRBJ2-3; the D gene is possibly TRBD1 (5 bases). With 2 bases removed from V and 2 bases from J, the gap between germline ends came to 11 bases. The CDR3 runs to 15 residues. Germline loops: CDR1 MRHNA, CDR2 SNTAGT. CDR3 in DNA: TGTGCCAGCAGTGACGGGGCAGAACACACAGATACGCAGTATTTT. It specifies CASSDGAEHTDTQYF.

The rearrangement joins TRBV6-1 to TRBJ1-2, with a tentative D call TRBD1 (6 bases). This CDR3 is 14 amino acids long. Trimming pared 2 bases from V and 7 bases from J, leaving 14 bases between. Per germline, CDR1 MNHNS and CDR2 SASEGT. CDR3 nucleotide sequence: TGTGCCAGCAGTGAAAGGGGGATAGGCTCTGGCTACACCTTC. Amino acid sequence: CASSERGIGSGYTF.

The chain couples TRBV27 to TRBJ1-1, with no clear D. Trimming stripped 5 bases from V and 1 base from J, with 11 bases between. There are 14 residues in the CDR3. Germline-derived CDR1 and CDR2 are MNHEY and SMNVEV (reference sequence). For the CDR3, the DNA is TGTGCCAGCAGTCCCCTGACGAGGAACACTGAAGCTTTCTTT. It encodes CASSPLTRNTEAFF.

This chain connects TRBV4-1 to TRBJ2-2; no reliable D call. V dropped 4 bases and J dropped 4 bases, with 4 bases sitting between them. The germline gives CDR1 MGHRA, CDR2 YSYEKL. The length of the CDR3 is 12 residues. For the CDR3, the DNA is TGCGCCAGCAGCCTCGGCACCGGGGAGCTGTTTTTT. Amino acid sequence: CASSLGTGELFF.

This chain links TRBV30 with TRBJ1-3; D ambiguous. CDR1 is GTSNPN and CDR2 is SVGIG in the germline V gene (reference sequence). This CDR3 is 14 amino acids long. V was pared by 3 bases and J by 4 bases, with 13 bases between. The CDR3: CAWRFKSGGNTIYF. The CDR3 DNA is TGTGCCTGGAGGTTTAAATCGGGAGGAAACACCATATATTTT.

The V and J genes are TRBV5-1 and TRBJ1-1, with no clear D. CDR3 length equals 17 residues. Germline CDR1 is SGHRS and CDR2 is YFSETQ. Trimming took 3 bases from V and 1 from J, leaving 19 bases between them. CDR3 coding DNA: TGCGCCAGCAGCTCAGCCGTTCGGTCTAGTCGGAACACTGAAGCTTTCTTT. It translates to CASSSAVRSSRNTEAFF. The whole variable domain, filled in from reference TRBV5-1 and TRBJ1-1, reads KAGVTQTPRYLIKTRGQQVTLSCSPISGHRSVSWYQQTPGQGLQFLFEYFSETQRNKGNFPGRFSGRQFSNSRSEMNVSTLELGDSALYLCASSSAVRSSRNTEAFFGQGTRLTVV.